This TCR beta chain was observed in a study of blood T cells in healthy people across ages. This clonotype turned up a few times. As yet, its antigen is unknown. The CDR3 is 18 residues long. The V segment lost 5 bases and the J segment 7 bases; nucleotides outside the gene matches: 17. Sample-barcoded 5' priming and a J-beta primer mix drove a second PCR of roughly 6 to 12 cycles. Each cDNA molecule received a tag from a template-switch adaptor that had 12 random nucleotides. MiXCR, applied by TCRdb to the 5' RACE reads, yields one record per CDR3 protein. The sample gives about 780,000 distinct CDR3 sequences, 62% of which show up once; about 27% is in the top ten. Study-level results: With donor CMV status unknown, expanded clonotype changes were possibly confounded. The fall in TCR beta diversity per million T cells was roughly linear with age. Both naive CD4+ cell counts and diversity were greater in long-lived donors than in aged donors.

This TCR came from a young man in good health. J is TRBJ2-5 and V is TRBV12-3 or TRBV12-4; 12 bases are a match to TRBD2. The sample taken for sequencing was blood. CDR3 sequence reads: CASSLRLAGAGGGGTQYF. In DNA form, the CDR3 reads TGTGCCAGCAGTCTCAGACTAGCGGGGGCCGGAGGTGGTGGGACCCAGTACTTC.